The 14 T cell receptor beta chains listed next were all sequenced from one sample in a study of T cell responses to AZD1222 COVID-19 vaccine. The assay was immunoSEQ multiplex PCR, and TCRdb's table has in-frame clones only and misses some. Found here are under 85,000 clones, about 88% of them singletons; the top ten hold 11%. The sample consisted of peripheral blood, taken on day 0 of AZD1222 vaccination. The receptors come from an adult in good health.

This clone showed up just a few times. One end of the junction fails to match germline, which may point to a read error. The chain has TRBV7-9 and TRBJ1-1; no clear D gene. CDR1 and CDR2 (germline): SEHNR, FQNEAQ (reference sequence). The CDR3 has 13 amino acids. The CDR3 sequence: CASSFAGNAEAFF. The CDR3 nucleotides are TGTGCCAGCAGCTTCGCGGGGAACGCTGAAGCTTTCTTT.

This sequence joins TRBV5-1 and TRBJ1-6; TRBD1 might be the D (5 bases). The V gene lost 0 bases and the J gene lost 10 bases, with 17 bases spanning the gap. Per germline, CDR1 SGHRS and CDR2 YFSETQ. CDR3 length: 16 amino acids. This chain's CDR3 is CASSLGDGTANSPLHF. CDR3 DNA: TGCGCCAGCAGCTTGGGGGACGGGACTGCCAACTCACCCCTCCACTTT.

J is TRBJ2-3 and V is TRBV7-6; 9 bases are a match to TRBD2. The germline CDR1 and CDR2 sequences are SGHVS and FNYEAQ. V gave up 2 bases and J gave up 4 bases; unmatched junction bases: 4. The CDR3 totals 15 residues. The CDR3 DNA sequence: TGTGCCAGCAGCTTATTGCGGGGGGGCTCAGATACGCAGTATTTT. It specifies CASSLLRGGSDTQYF.

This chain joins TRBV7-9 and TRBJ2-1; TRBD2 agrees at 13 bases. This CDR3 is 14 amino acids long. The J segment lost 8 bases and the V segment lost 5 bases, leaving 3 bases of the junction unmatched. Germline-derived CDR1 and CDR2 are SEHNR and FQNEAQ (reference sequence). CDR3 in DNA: TGTGCCAGCAGCAGGACTAGCGGGAGTGATGAGCAGTTCTTC. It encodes CASSRTSGSDEQFF. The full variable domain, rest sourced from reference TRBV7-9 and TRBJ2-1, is DTGVSQNPRHKITKRGQNVTFRCDPISEHNRLYWYRQTLGQGPEFLTYFQNEAQLEKSRLLSDRFSAERPKGSFSTLEIQRTEQGDSAMYLCASSRTSGSDEQFFGPGTRLTVL.

The CDR3 reads CASSWTGGVWDEQFF. As DNA, the CDR3 is TGTGCCAGCAGCTGGACAGGGGGCGTTTGGGATGAGCAGTTCTTC. The V call is TRBV7-3, the J call TRBJ2-1, with 11 bases matching TRBD1. V was pared by 4 bases and J by 8 bases, with 7 bases of the junction left unmatched. The germline V gene has CDR1 SGHTA and CDR2 FQGTGA. The CDR3 covers 15 residues.

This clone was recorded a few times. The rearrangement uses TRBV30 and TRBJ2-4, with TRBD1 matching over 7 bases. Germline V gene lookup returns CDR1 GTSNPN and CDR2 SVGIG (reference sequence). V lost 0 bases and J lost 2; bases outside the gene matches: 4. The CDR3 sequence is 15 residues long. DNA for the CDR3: TGTGCCTGGAGTGTGGACAGGTTGACCAAAAACATTCAGTACTTC. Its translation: CAWSVDRLTKNIQYF.

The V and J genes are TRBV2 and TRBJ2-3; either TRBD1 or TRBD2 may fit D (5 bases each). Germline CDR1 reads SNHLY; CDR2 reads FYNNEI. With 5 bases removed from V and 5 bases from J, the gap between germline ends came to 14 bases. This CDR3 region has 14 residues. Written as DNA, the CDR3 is TGTGCCAGCAGTTTAAGCCGGGGCGGAGATACGCAGTATTTT. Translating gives CASSLSRGGDTQYF.

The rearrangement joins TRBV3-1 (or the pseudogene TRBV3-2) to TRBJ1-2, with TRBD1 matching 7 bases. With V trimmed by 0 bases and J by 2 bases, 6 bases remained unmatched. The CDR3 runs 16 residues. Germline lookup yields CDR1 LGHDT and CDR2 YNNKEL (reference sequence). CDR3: CASSQDLGTANYGYTF. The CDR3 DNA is TGTGCCAGCAGCCAAGATCTGGGGACAGCCAACTATGGCTACACCTTC.

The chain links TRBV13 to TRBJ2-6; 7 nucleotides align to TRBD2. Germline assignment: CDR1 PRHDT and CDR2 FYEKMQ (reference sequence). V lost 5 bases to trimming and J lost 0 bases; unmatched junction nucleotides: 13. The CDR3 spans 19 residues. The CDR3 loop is CASSTPQRDLSSGANVLTF. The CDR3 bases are TGTGCCAGCAGCACTCCCCAGCGGGACCTCTCCTCTGGGGCCAACGTCCTGACTTTC.

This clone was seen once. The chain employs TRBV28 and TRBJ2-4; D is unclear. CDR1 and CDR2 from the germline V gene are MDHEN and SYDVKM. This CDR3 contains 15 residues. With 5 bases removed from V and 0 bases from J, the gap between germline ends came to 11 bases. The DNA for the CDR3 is TGTGCCAGCAGTAGGACCTTGCTAGCCAAAAACATTCAGTACTTC. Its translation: CASSRTLLAKNIQYF.

This chain's CDR3 is CATNRDTNTGELFF. As DNA, the CDR3 is TGCGCCACCAACCGGGACACGAACACCGGGGAGCTGTTTTTT. This sequence joins TRBV10-1 and TRBJ2-2; D might be TRBD1 (6 bases). Germline V gene data show CDR1 as WNHNN and CDR2 as SYGVQD (reference sequence). Between the trimmed V and J ends, which lost 10 bases and 0 bases, there was a span of 12 bases. This CDR3 has 14 residues.

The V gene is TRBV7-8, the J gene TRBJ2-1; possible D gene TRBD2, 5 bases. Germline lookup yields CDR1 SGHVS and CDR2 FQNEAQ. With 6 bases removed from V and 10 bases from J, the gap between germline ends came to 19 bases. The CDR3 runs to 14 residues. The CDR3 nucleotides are TGTGCCAGCAGTTTCAGGCGGACTTTGGGGGAGCAGTTCTTC. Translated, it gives CASSFRRTLGEQFF.

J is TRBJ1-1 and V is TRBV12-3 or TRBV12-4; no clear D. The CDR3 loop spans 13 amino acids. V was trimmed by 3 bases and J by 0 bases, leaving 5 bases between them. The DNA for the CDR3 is TGTGCCAGCAGTTTTATGATGAACACTGAAGCTTTCTTT. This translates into CASSFMMNTEAFF.

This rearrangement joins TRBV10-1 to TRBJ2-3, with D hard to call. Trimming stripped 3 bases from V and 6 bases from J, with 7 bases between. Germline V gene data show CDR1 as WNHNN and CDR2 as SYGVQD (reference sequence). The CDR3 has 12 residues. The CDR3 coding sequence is TGCGCCAGCAGTGATGCCTCGGATACGCAGTATTTT. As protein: CASSDASDTQYF.